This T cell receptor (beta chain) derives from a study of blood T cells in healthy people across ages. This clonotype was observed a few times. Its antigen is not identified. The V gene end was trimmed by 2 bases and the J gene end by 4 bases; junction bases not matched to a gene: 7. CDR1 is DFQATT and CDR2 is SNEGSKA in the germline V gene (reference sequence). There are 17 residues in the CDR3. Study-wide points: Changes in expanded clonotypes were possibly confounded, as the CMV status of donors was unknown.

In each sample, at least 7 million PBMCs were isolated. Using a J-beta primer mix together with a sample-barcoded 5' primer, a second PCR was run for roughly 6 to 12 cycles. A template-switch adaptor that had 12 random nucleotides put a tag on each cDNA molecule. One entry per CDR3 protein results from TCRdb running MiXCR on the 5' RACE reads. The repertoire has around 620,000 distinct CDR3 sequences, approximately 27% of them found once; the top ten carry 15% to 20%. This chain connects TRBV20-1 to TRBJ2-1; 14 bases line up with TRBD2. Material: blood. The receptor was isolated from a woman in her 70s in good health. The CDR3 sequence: CSARPGLAGGNYNEQFF. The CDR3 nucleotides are TGCAGTGCTAGACCCGGACTAGCGGGGGGCAATTACAATGAGCAGTTCTTC.